Sequencing of this T cell receptor (beta chain) was carried out in a study of blood T cells in healthy people across ages. Through a sample-barcoded 5' primer and a J-beta primer mix, a second PCR was run for about 6 to 12 cycles. TCRdb recomputed calls from the 5' RACE reads with MiXCR, one row per CDR3 protein. Counted here are 780,000 or so distinct CDR3 sequences, 45% to 70% occurring once; the ten biggest clones make up roughly 24%. The receptor's source is a man in his forties in good health. Sequencing input: blood.

CDR3 sequence (DNA): TGTGCCAGCAGGCCTAGCGGGAGTCCCTACGAGCAGTACTTC. Protein product: CASRPSGSPYEQYF. V usage is TRBV6-5 and J usage is TRBJ2-4; 10 bases align to TRBD2. The J call is uncertain, as TRBJ2-7 better fits the DNA end. CDR3 length: 14 residues. Germline CDR1 reads MNHEY; CDR2 reads SVGAGI.